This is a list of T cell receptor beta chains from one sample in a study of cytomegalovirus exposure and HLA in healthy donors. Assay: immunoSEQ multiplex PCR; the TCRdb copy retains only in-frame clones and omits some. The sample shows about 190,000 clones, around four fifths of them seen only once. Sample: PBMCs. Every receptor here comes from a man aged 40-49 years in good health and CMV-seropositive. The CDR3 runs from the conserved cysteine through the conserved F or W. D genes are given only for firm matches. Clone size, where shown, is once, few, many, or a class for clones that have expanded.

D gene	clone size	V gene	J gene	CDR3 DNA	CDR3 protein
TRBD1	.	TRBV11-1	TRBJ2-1	TGTGCCAGCAGCTTAGACAGGGGGCTTAACAATGAGCAGTTCTTC	CASSLDRGLNNEQFF
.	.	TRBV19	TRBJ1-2	TGTGCCAGTAGTATTATAAGCGGGATCAATGGCTACACCTTC	CASSIISGINGYTF
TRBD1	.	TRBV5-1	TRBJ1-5	TGCGCCAGCAGTCTGGACAGGGGGAATCAGCCCCAGCATTTT	CASSLDRGNQPQHF
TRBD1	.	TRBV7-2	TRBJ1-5	TGTGCCAGCAGCATCGACAGGGCGGGGCAGCCCCAGCATTTT	CASSIDRAGQPQHF
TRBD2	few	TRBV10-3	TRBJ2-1	TGTGCCATCACTCGTACTAGCGGGGAGAGCTCCTACAATGAGCAGTTCTTC	CAITRTSGESSYNEQFF
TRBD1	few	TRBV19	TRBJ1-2	TGTGCCAGTACCCGGACAGGGGTACTTAATGGCTACACCTTC	CASTRTGVLNGYTF
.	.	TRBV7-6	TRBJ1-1	TGTGCCAGCAGCTTATCCGGGATCAACACTGAAGCTTTCTTT	CASSLSGINTEAFF
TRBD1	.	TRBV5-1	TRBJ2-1	TGCGCCAGCAGCTTTGGAATACAGGGGTTCTACAATGAGCAGTTCTTC	CASSFGIQGFYNEQFF
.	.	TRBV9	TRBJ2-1	TGTGCCAGCAGTGACCGCGACAGTCCCTACAATGAGCAGTTCTTC	CASSDRDSPYNEQFF
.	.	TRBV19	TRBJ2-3	TGTGCCAGTAAAAGTCCCCAGAGCACAGATACGCAGTATTTT	CASKSPQSTDTQYF
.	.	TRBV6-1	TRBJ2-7	TGTGCCAGCAGGGTCCGTGGCCAATACTACGAGCAGTACTTC	CASRVRGQYYEQYF
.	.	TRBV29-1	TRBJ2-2	TGCAGCGTTGAAGATCTCGGGGGGCTGAACGGGGAGCTGTTTTTT	CSVEDLGGLNGELFF
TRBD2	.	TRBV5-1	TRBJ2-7	TGCGCCAGCAGCTTGGGGGCTAGCGGGGCCGCCTACGAGCAGTACTTC	CASSLGASGAAYEQYF
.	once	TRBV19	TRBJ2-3	TGTGCCAGTAACGGAGGACAGTTTGGGGCAGATACGCAGTATTTT	CASNGGQFGADTQYF
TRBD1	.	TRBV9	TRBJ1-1	TGTGCCAGCAGCGTAGTTGGGACAGGGGAAACTGAAGCTTTCTTT	CASSVVGTGETEAFF
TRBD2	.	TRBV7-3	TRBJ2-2	TGTGCCAGCAGCTTAAATGCGGGAGCCGCCGGGGAGCTGTTTTTT	CASSLNAGAAGELFF
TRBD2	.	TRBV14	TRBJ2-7	TGTGCCAGCAGCCGCAATCTAGCGGGCAGGCACTACGAGCAGTACTTC	CASSRNLAGRHYEQYF
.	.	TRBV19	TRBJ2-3	TGTGCCAGTAGTAAAAAGCCCGGGAGCGGCGGCACAGATACGCAGTATTTT	CASSKKPGSGGTDTQYF
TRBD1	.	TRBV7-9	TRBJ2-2	TGTGCCAGCAGAGACCCGGGACAGGGGGCAACCGGGGAGCTGTTTTTT	CASRDPGQGATGELFF
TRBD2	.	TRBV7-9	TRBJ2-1	TGTGCCAGCAGCTCCCAAGGGGCGGGAGGGTCCACCTACAATGAGCAGTTCTTC	CASSSQGAGGSTYNEQFF
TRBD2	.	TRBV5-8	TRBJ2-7	TGTGCCGGGAGGGCTAGCGGCTCCTACGAGCAGTACTTC	CAGRASGSYEQYF
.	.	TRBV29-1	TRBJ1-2	TGCAGCGGCCAACAGGGAAACTATGGCTACACCTTC	CSGQQGNYGYTF
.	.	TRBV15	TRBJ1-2	TGTGCCACCAGCACCCCAGGGCCTAGGAGAGAGGGCTACACCTTC	CATSTPGPRREGYTF
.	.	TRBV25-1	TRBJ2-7	TGTGCCAGCAGTGCCGCAGGGTGGTACGGCGAGCAGTACTTC	CASSAAGWYGEQYF
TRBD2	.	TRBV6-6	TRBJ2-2	TGTGCCAGCAGAATTAGCGGGAAAATGGCCGGGGAGCTGTTTTTT	CASRISGKMAGELFF
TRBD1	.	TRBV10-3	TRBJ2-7	TGTGCCATCAGCGAACCGGGACAGCCCTACGAGCAGTACTTC	CAISEPGQPYEQYF
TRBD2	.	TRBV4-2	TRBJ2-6	TGTGCCAGCAGCCAGGACGGGGGGGCGGACAACGGCCTGACTTTC	CASSQDGGADNGLTF
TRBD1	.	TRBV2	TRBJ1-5	TGTGCCAGCAGAGGGACAGCTAGCAATCAGCCCCAGCATTTT	CASRGTASNQPQHF
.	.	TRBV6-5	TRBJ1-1	TGTGCCAGCAGACGACAGATCATGAACACTGAAGCTTTCTTT	CASRRQIMNTEAFF
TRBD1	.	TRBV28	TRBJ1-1	TGTGCCAGCAGGTACAGGGGCCCCGTCTCCGAGGCTTTCTTT	CASRYRGPVSEAFF
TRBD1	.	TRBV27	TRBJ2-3	TGTGCCAGCAGTAGCGGGACAGGGACCTCTCCAAATACGCAGTATTTT	CASSSGTGTSPNTQYF
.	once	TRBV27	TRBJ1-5	TGTGCCAGCAGTTACAGCGGCAGTAGGCAGCCCCAGCATTTT	CASSYSGSRQPQHF
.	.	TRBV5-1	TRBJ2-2	TGCGCCAGCAGCTTGAGCGTATCCGGGGAGCTGTTTTTT	CASSLSVSGELFF
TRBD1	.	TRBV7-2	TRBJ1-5	TGTGCCAGCAGCTTAGTCGGGACAGGGGATGGGAAGCCCCAGCATTTT	CASSLVGTGDGKPQHF
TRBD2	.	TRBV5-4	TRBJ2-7	TGTGCCAGCAGCCCGATTGAAGCGGGAGAACACTACGAGCAGTACTTC	CASSPIEAGEHYEQYF
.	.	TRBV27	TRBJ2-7	TGTGCCAGCAGTTCGGGCCGACTAACCTACGAGCAGTACTTC	CASSSGRLTYEQYF
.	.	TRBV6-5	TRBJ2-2	TGTGCCAGTGCCAGGGTTTCCGGGGAGCTGTTTTTT	CASARVSGELFF
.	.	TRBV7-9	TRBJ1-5	TGTGCCAGCAGCCCAGGGTATAGCAATCAGCCCCAGCATTTT	CASSPGYSNQPQHF
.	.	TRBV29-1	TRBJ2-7	TGCAGCGTTGATGGCGGGAAAGGGGAGCAGTACTTC	CSVDGGKGEQYF
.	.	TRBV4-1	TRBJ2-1	TGCGCCAGCAGCCAGAATGCGGGCAGCTCCTACAATGAGCAGTTCTTC	CASSQNAGSSYNEQFF
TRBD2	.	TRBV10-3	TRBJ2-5	TGTGCCATCAGTGTCGGTCAGCGGGAGGCAGAGACCCAGTACTTC	CAISVGQREAETQYF
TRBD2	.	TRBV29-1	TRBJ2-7	TGCAGCGTTGGGGCTAGCGGATACTACGAGCAGTACTTC	CSVGASGYYEQYF